This TCR beta chain is drawn from a study of cytomegalovirus exposure and HLA in healthy donors. Study-wide context: Unique TCR beta sequences numbering 95 million to 130 million came from about 179 million T cells in an earlier analysis. Study outcomes and limitations: A reported reduction in N-insertions relative to the approximately 670-donor mean was seen in an Asian-associated ancestry cluster in a later analysis. A likely sequencing artifact accounted for one observed cluster of highly shared sequence variants. HLA restriction was apparent for most CMV-associated TCR beta chains in a later analysis.

The PCR employed 60 Vbeta primers together with 13 Jbeta primers. Profiling relied on immunoSEQ multiplex PCR, and the TCRdb table lists in-frame clones only, not all of them. The sample lists 150,000 to 200,000 clones, roughly 85% seen once, with about 0.93% in the top ten. Per germline, CDR1 MDHEN and CDR2 SYDVKM. Trimming left V 7 bases short and J 4 bases short, with 8 bases between. CDR3 length equals 11 residues. A word on this clone: Its antigen is not identified.

The receptor was derived from a woman aged 50 to 65 in good health and CMV-seropositive. The rearrangement joins TRBV28 to TRBJ2-7; D remains ambiguous. The specimen sequenced was PBMCs. The CDR3 spells CASMSLYEQYF. CDR3 bases: TGTGCCAGCATGTCCCTTTACGAGCAGTACTTC.